The next 16 T cell receptor beta chains were all read from a single sample in a study of blood T cell repertoires in COVID-19. The assay was immunoSEQ multiplex PCR, and TCRdb's table has in-frame clones only and misses some. The sample shows approximately 90,000 clones, 75% to 90% of them seen only once. Sequencing was done on a sample of peripheral blood. The source of these receptors is an elderly woman with acute or convalescent COVID-19.

This clone was seen just once. This chain joins TRBV7-3 and TRBJ2-1; D gene unclear. This CDR3 comprises 13 residues. Germline V CDR1 and CDR2: SGHTA, FQGTGA. V was pared by 2 bases and J by 4 bases, with 6 bases between. CDR3 region: CASSLFLYNEQFF. CDR3 nucleotide sequence: TGTGCCAGCAGCTTATTCCTTTACAATGAGCAGTTCTTC. Looking up the rest from reference TRBV7-3 and TRBJ2-1 gives the full variable domain: GAGVSQTPSNKVTEKGKYVELRCDPISGHTALYWYRQSLGQGPEFLIYFQGTGAADDSGLPNDRFFAVRPEGSVSTLKIQRTERGDSAVYLCASSLFLYNEQFFGPGTRLTVL.

This chain links TRBV10-2 with TRBJ1-2; D call uncertain. The CDR3 has 13 amino acids. Per germline, CDR1 WSHSY and CDR2 SAAADI. The germline V and J ends were trimmed by 4 bases and 2 bases, with 8 bases remaining between them. The CDR3 coding sequence is TGCGCCAGCAGTGTCACATTAAACTATGGCTACACCTTC. Translation gives CASSVTLNYGYTF.

The genes are TRBV5-4 and TRBJ2-1, with D possibly matching TRBD1 (6 bases). Trimming shortened V by 2 bases and J by 6 bases, and 15 bases separated the two germline ends. Germline CDR1 SGHNT, CDR2 YYREEE (reference sequence). CDR3 length equals 15 residues. The CDR3 region is CASSFGTTRANEQFF. The CDR3 coding sequence is TGTGCCAGCAGCTTCGGGACAACCCGGGCCAATGAGCAGTTCTTC.

This sequence joins TRBV9 and TRBJ2-1; 7 bases agree with TRBD2. The germline CDR1 and CDR2 sequences are SGDLS and YYNGEE. Trimming took 4 bases from V and 5 from J; bases not matched to a gene: 3. This CDR3 spans 13 amino acids. CDR3 in amino acids: CASSSRGDNEQFF. CDR3 sequence (DNA): TGTGCCAGCAGCTCCCGGGGGGACAATGAGCAGTTCTTC.

This clone was counted a few times. Other DNA sequences of this sample code for an identical CDR3. The rearrangement links TRBV11-3 to TRBJ2-3; perhaps TRBD2 as D (5 bases). The germline V gene has CDR1 SGHNT and CDR2 YENEEA. Trimming took off 2 bases at V and 0 bases at J, with 6 bases between the two ends. The CDR3 is 14 amino acids. CDR3 amino acids: CASSLTSSTDTQYF. The CDR3 bases are TGTGCCAGCAGCTTAACTAGTAGCACAGATACGCAGTATTTT.

V gene TRBV28 combines with J gene TRBJ1-1; 10 bases fit TRBD1. J lost 1 base, V lost 6 bases, and 2 bases had no gene match. CDR3 length: 14 amino acids. CDR1 is MDHEN and CDR2 is SYDVKM in the germline V gene. This CDR3 reads CASRRQGANTEAFF. CDR3 DNA sequence: TGTGCCAGCAGACGACAGGGGGCGAACACTGAAGCTTTCTTT.

The chain recombines TRBV11-3 with TRBJ2-3; 10 nucleotides line up with TRBD1. This CDR3 has 13 residues. Germline loops: CDR1 SGHNT, CDR2 YENEEA. The trim removed 6 bases at V and 7 bases at J, leaving 4 bases unmatched. This CDR3 reads CASSPTGGNTQYF. DNA for the CDR3: TGTGCCAGCAGTCCGACAGGGGGCAATACGCAGTATTTT.

V is TRBV28 and J is TRBJ1-5; D gene unclear. The germline V gene has CDR1 MDHEN and CDR2 SYDVKM. Trimming pared 6 bases from V and 5 bases from J, leaving 11 bases between. The length of the CDR3 is 13 residues. The CDR3 protein is CASSPQIDQPQHF. The CDR3 DNA sequence: TGTGCCAGCAGCCCCCAGATCGATCAGCCCCAGCATTTT.

The CDR3 loop is CAWTTGAKLNTEAFF. DNA of the CDR3: TGTGCCTGGACGACAGGGGCTAAACTTAACACTGAAGCTTTCTTT. The chain uses TRBV30 and TRBJ1-1, with 8 bases identical to TRBD1. This CDR3 spans 15 amino acids. The junction had 9 bases not matched to a gene; V was cut back by 4 bases and J by 2 bases. CDR1 is GTSNPN and CDR2 is SVGIG in the germline V gene (reference sequence).

CDR3 bases: TGTGCCAGCAGCTTAGGCCGGTGGCAGGGGAGTAACGAGCAGTACTTC. Protein product: CASSLGRWQGSNEQYF. V and J are TRBV13 and TRBJ2-7, with a tentative D call TRBD1 (6 bases). CDR3 length equals 16 residues. V shed 0 bases and J shed 5 bases, with 17 bases lying between them. Germline V gene lookup returns CDR1 PRHDT and CDR2 FYEKMQ (reference sequence).

The gene calls are TRBV3-1 (or the pseudogene TRBV3-2) and TRBJ2-1; D possibly corresponds to TRBD2 (5 bases). The CDR3 has 17 amino acids. Trimming shortened V by 1 base and J by 0 bases, and 13 bases separated the two germline ends. Germline V gene data show CDR1 as LGHDT and CDR2 as YNNKEL (reference sequence). The CDR3 protein is CASSQGRRPSSYNEQFF. The DNA for the CDR3 is TGTGCCAGCAGCCAAGGGAGGCGGCCGAGCTCCTACAATGAGCAGTTCTTC.

Comments on this clone: The same CDR3 also results from other DNA sequences found in this sample. This sequence joins TRBV5-1 and TRBJ2-3; 8 bases match TRBD2. Per germline, CDR1 SGHRS and CDR2 YFSETQ. CDR3 length equals 14 residues. V lost 5 bases and J lost 6; bases outside the gene matches: 8. CDR3 residues: CASSSGLATDTQYF. In nucleotides, the CDR3 is TGCGCCAGCAGTTCCGGACTAGCCACGGATACGCAGTATTTT.

V usage is TRBV19 and J usage is TRBJ2-7, with TRBD1 matching over 8 bases. This CDR3 spans 13 amino acids. Trimming at V came to 6 bases and at J to 0 bases, leaving 1 base not matched to a gene. CDR1 is LNHDA and CDR2 is SQIVND in the germline V gene (reference sequence). The CDR3 protein is CASRGQASYEQYF. The CDR3, as DNA: TGTGCCAGTAGGGGACAGGCCTCCTACGAGCAGTACTTC. Filled out from reference TRBV19 and TRBJ2-7, the complete variable domain reads DGGITQSPKYLFRKEGQNVTLSCEQNLNHDAMYWYRQDPGQGLRLIYYSQIVNDFQKGDIAEGYSVSREKKESFPLTVTSAQKNPTAFYLCASRGQASYEQYFGPGTRLTVT.

The chain has TRBV5-6 and TRBJ2-7, with 7 bases matching TRBD1. The germline V gene has CDR1 SGHDT and CDR2 YYEEEE. Trimming cost V 0 bases and J 3 bases; bases outside gene matches: 6. There are 15 residues in the CDR3. Here the CDR3 DNA reads TGTGCCAGCAGCTTGGTTGGAGCAGGGGGCTACGAGCAGTACTTC. The encoded protein is CASSLVGAGGYEQYF.

The chain has TRBV13 and TRBJ2-1, with a tentative D call TRBD1 (6 bases). The CDR3 spans 13 residues. From germline, CDR1 is PRHDT and CDR2 FYEKMQ (reference sequence). The V gene lost 5 bases and the J gene lost 4 bases, with 9 bases spanning the gap. This CDR3 is CASSPGQYNEQFF. The DNA of the CDR3 is TGTGCCAGCAGCCCCGGACAGTACAATGAGCAGTTCTTC.

The chain carries TRBV4-1 and TRBJ1-5, with unresolved D. This CDR3 has 16 amino acids. V was shortened by 4 bases and J by 3 bases, with 16 bases between the two germline ends. The germline gives CDR1 MGHRA, CDR2 YSYEKL. The chain's CDR3 is CASSRIHVANNQPQHF. DNA for the CDR3: TGCGCCAGCAGCCGAATTCACGTAGCCAACAATCAGCCCCAGCATTTT.